This is a list of T cell receptor beta chains from one sample in a study of PD-1 and CTLA-4 blockade in melanoma. The method was immunoSEQ multiplex PCR; TCRdb's version includes in-frame clones alone and lacks a portion of them. The repertoire holds around 32,000 clones, 85% to 90% seen once, with around 8.5% in the top ten. This specimen was CD8+ T cells from peripheral blood, taken before anti-PD-1 treatment. The source of these receptors is a human donor with melanoma. Each CDR3 is given with its conserved first and last residue. A D gene is named only where the DNA matches it firmly. Clone size is stated in some rows and not others, as once, few, many or a class when expanded.

TRBV7-3	-	-	TRBJ1-1	CASSLTGEDTEAFF	TGTGCCAGCAGCTTAACAGGGGAGGATACTGAAGCTTTCTTT
TRBV5-8	-	-	TRBJ2-2	CASSSYMEDVGELFF	TGTGCCAGCAGCTCATACATGGAGGATGTCGGGGAGCTGTTTTTT
TRBV24-1	-	-	TRBJ2-4	CATKEISLLAKNIQYF	TGTGCCACTAAGGAGATAAGTCTACTAGCCAAAAACATTCAGTACTTC
TRBV19	-	-	TRBJ2-7	CASSEELGLDEQYF	TGTGCCAGTAGTGAGGAACTAGGGCTCGACGAGCAGTACTTC
TRBV24-1	TRBD2	-	TRBJ2-1	CATSDLGSSGRAGEQFF	TGTGCCACCAGTGATTTGGGGTCTAGCGGGAGAGCTGGTGAGCAGTTCTTC
TRBV6-5	-	-	TRBJ1-2	CASSRRGEKGYTF	TGTGCCAGCAGCAGACGGGGGGAAAAGGGCTACACCTTC
TRBV27	TRBD1	-	TRBJ1-1	CASSFPRGQTMNTEAFF	TGTGCCAGCAGTTTCCCCCGGGGACAGACTATGAACACTGAAGCTTTCTTT
TRBV4-1	TRBD1	few	TRBJ1-2	CASSQSPGQGNGYTF	TGCGCCAGCAGCCAATCTCCGGGACAGGGAAACGGCTACACCTTC
TRBV19	-	-	TRBJ1-1	CASSIDIRGTEAFF	TGTGCCAGTAGTATAGATATAAGGGGCACTGAAGCTTTCTTT
TRBV7-2	-	-	TRBJ2-3	CASSLEAGGSTDTQYF	TGTGCCAGCAGCTTAGAGGCAGGCGGTTCCACAGATACGCAGTATTTT
TRBV5-1	-	-	TRBJ1-2	CASSLSYTRQDGYTF	TGCGCCAGCAGCTTGTCGTACACCCGACAGGATGGCTACACCTTC
TRBV30	-	-	TRBJ2-5	CAWIAGSEETQYF	TGTGCCTGGATCGCGGGATCTGAGGAGACCCAGTACTTC
TRBV7-9	TRBD1	-	TRBJ2-1	CASRRRGGQENYNEQFF	TGTGCCAGCAGACGCAGAGGGGGACAGGAGAACTACAATGAGCAGTTCTTC
TRBV10-3	-	-	TRBJ2-5	CAISEKAAQETQYF	TGTGCCATCAGTGAGAAAGCAGCCCAAGAGACCCAGTACTTC
TRBV30	-	-	TRBJ2-6	CAWSVWRSGANVLTF	TGTGCCTGGAGTGTGTGGCGCTCTGGGGCCAACGTCCTGACTTTC
TRBV28	-	few	TRBJ1-5	CASRGRGSNQPQHF	TGTGCCAGCAGGGGCAGAGGAAGCAATCAGCCCCAGCATTTT
TRBV11-2	-	-	TRBJ1-6	CASSPGQLNSPLHF	TGTGCCAGCAGCCCCGGACAGTTAAATTCACCCCTCCACTTT
TRBV19	TRBD1	-	TRBJ2-2	CATRQGARELFF	TGTGCCACACGACAGGGGGCCAGGGAGCTGTTTTTT